This TCR beta chain was sequenced for a study of cytomegalovirus exposure and HLA in healthy donors. The CDR3 runs 15 residues. Trimming removed 5 bases from V and 0 bases from J; junction bases left unmatched: 3. Germline loops: CDR1 SGHRS, CDR2 YFSETQ. PCR primers comprised 60 Vbeta and 13 Jbeta primers. Using immunoSEQ multiplex PCR, the repertoire was profiled, and TCRdb retains in-frame clones only, with some absent. This sample carries 200,000 to 250,000 clones, approximately 81% of them seen once, and the ten largest clones take roughly 1.3%. The rearrangement joins TRBV5-1 to TRBJ2-2; 8 nucleotides line up with TRBD1. The TCR sequence derives from a human donor in good health. The sequencing sample was made of PBMCs. The CDR3 nucleotides are TGCGCCAGCAGTTACAGGGGGGCGAACACCGGGGAGCTGTTTTTT. As protein: CASSYRGANTGELFF.